One sample yielded the 20 T cell receptor beta chains listed below, sequenced in a study of blood T cells in healthy people across ages. Together with a sample-barcoded 5' primer, a J-beta primer mix was included in a second PCR lasting roughly 6 to 12 cycles. MiXCR was run by TCRdb on the 5' RACE reads, yielding one entry per CDR3 protein. The sample lists more than 800,000 distinct CDR3 sequences, about 28% occurring once. Sequencing was done on a sample of blood. Receptors originate from a woman of 80 years or more in good health.

On this clonotype: One end of the junction is discordant with germline, which a read error may explain. V and J are TRBV28 and TRBJ2-7; D is unresolved. Germline CDR1 MDHEN, CDR2 SYDVKM. This CDR3 comprises 10 residues. In DNA, the CDR3 is TGTGCCCGCAGTTTCAACGAGCAGTACTTC. This gives the protein CARSFNEQYF.

On this clonotype: A much larger clonotype is one base distant, so this may be a read error. J is TRBJ2-7 and V is TRBV4-1; a possible D gene is TRBD2 (5 bases). The DNA matches TRBJ2-5 better at its end, which makes the J call doubtful. CDR1 is MGHRA and CDR2 is YSYEKL in the germline V gene. The CDR3 is made up of 18 amino acids. This CDR3 reads CASSRDYAADPQSGTQYF. For the CDR3, the DNA is TGCGCCAGCAGCCGAGATTACGCAGCGGACCCCCAAAGTGGGACCCAGTACTTC.

A remark on this clonotype: This may stem from a read error, because a much larger clone lies one nucleotide away. The chain has TRBV24-1 and TRBJ2-1; possible D gene TRBD2, 5 bases. The CDR3 is 12 amino acids. In germline, CDR1 is KGHDR, CDR2 SFDVKD. The CDR3 sequence is CVTSERNNEQFF. CDR3 in DNA: TGTGTCACCAGTGAGCGGAACAATGAGCAGTTCTTC.

The chain carries TRBV4-3 and TRBJ2-2, with D possibly TRBD2 on 5 matching bases. Germline loops: CDR1 LGHNA, CDR2 YSLEER. With 0 bases removed from V and 2 bases from J, the gap between germline ends came to 7 bases. CDR3 length equals 15 residues. The CDR3 loop reads CASSQETRNTGELFF. The CDR3 bases are TGCGCCAGCAGCCAAGAAACTAGAAACACCGGGGAGCTGTTTTTT.

This clonotype was counted many times. CDR3 loop: CASSLTTGNASPLHF. In nucleotides, the CDR3 is TGTGCCAGCAGCCTAACGACAGGGAACGCTTCACCCCTCCACTTT. This sequence joins TRBV7-2 and TRBJ1-6, with 7 bases that match TRBD1. This CDR3 is 15 amino acids long. Germline loops: CDR1 SGHTA, CDR2 FQGNSA. V trimming: 5 bases; J trimming: 9 bases; junction bases outside the gene matches: 10. The entire variable domain, with the rest obtained from reference TRBV7-2 and TRBJ1-6, is as follows: GAGVSQSPSNKVTEKGKDVELRCDPISGHTALYWYRQSLGQGLEFLIYFQGNSAPDKSGLPSDRFSAERTGGSVSTLTIQRTQQEDSAVYLCASSLTTGNASPLHFGNGTRLTVT.

About this clonotype: Just one base apart from a much larger clone, this may be a read error. The CDR3 here is CASSQGLAGGRQTQYF. CDR3 coding DNA: TGTGCCAGCAGCCAAGGACTAGCGGGGGGGCGTCAGACCCAGTACTTC. V usage is TRBV7-9 and J usage is TRBJ2-7, with TRBD2 identical over 15 bases. The DNA matches TRBJ2-5 better at its end, which makes the J call doubtful. Germline V gene data show CDR1 as SEHNR and CDR2 as FQNEAQ (reference sequence). The CDR3 sequence is 16 residues long.

The chain uses TRBV12-3 or TRBV12-4 and TRBJ2-3, with D tentatively TRBD1 or TRBD2 (5 bases each). The CDR3 length is 17 residues. V gave up 5 bases and J gave up 0 bases, with 18 bases separating them. CDR3 loop: CASSPATGTVSTDTQYF. For the CDR3, the DNA is TGTGCCAGCAGTCCAGCGACCGGGACGGTGAGCACAGATACGCAGTATTTT.

This clonotype has only a few counts. The V and J genes are TRBV12-3 or TRBV12-4 and TRBJ2-1; perhaps D is TRBD1 or TRBD2 (6 bases each). Trimming took 6 bases from V and 5 from J, leaving 14 bases between them. This CDR3 has 14 amino acids. CDR3 region: CASSSHGGNNEQFF. The CDR3 nucleotides are TGTGCCAGCAGCTCCCACGGGGGCAACAATGAGCAGTTCTTC.

In its sample, this clonotype was seen many times. This chain connects TRBV12-3 or TRBV12-4 to TRBJ2-3; 10 bases are shared with TRBD2. This CDR3 region has 15 residues. V lost 6 bases and J lost 6; bases outside the gene matches: 9. In nucleotides, the CDR3 is TGTGCCAGCAGGCCTAGCGGGGGCCGCGTTGATACGCAGTATTTT. Residues: CASRPSGGRVDTQYF.

As to this clonotype: A clone one base away is much larger, so this may be a read error. This chain uses TRBV5-1 with TRBJ2-5; D may be TRBD2 (5 bases). Germline assignment: CDR1 SGHRS and CDR2 YFSETQ. CDR3 length equals 16 residues. V lost 3 bases to trimming and J lost 0 bases, with 15 bases between them. CDR3 in amino acids: CASSSEESRDQETQYF. In nucleotides, the CDR3 is TGCGCCAGCAGCTCGGAGGAGTCCCGAGACCAAGAGACCCAGTACTTC.

This clonotype occurred many times. The chain combines TRBV12-3 or TRBV12-4 with TRBJ2-1; 7 bases agree with TRBD1. The CDR3 extends over 13 amino acids. V lost 3 bases, J lost 15 bases, and 11 bases stayed unmatched. The CDR3 here is CASSFGTTGLGFF. CDR3 in DNA: TGTGCCAGCAGTTTTGGCACGACAGGGTTGGGGTTCTTC.

In its sample, this clonotype was seen many times. J is TRBJ1-2 and V is TRBV12-3 or TRBV12-4, with 8 bases lining up with TRBD1. The CDR3 sequence is 15 residues long. The ends lost 4 bases at V and 7 bases at J; junction bases unmatched: 11. This chain's CDR3 is CASSSELRGRSGYTF. The CDR3, as DNA: TGTGCCAGCAGTTCCGAACTCAGGGGGCGAAGTGGCTACACCTTC.

This chain uses TRBV7-2 with TRBJ2-4; tentative D call: TRBD2 (6 bases). The V and J ends lost 5 bases and 0 bases respectively, with 14 bases between them. Germline lookup yields CDR1 SGHTA and CDR2 FQGNSA. The CDR3 extends over 16 amino acids. The CDR3 here is CASSPGLLIAKNIQYF. The CDR3 bases are TGTGCCAGCAGCCCGGGACTTCTGATAGCCAAAAACATTCAGTACTTC.

The chain uses TRBV11-1 and TRBJ2-6; tentatively, D is TRBD2 (5 bases). Between the trimmed V and J ends, which lost 5 bases and 7 bases, there was a span of 6 bases. The CDR3 sequence is 12 residues long. Germline V CDR1 and CDR2: SGHAT, FQDESV (reference sequence). DNA for the CDR3: TGTGCCAGCAGCCCTAGCGCCAACGTCCTGACTTTC. This codes for CASSPSANVLTF.

This clonotype has a count of ten or more. The chain has TRBV15 and TRBJ2-5, with D possibly being TRBD2 (6 bases). V was cut by 0 bases and J by 5 bases, with 10 bases left in between. The CDR3 spans 14 residues. From germline, CDR1 is LNHNV and CDR2 YYDKDF (reference sequence). For the CDR3, the DNA is TGTGCCACCAGCAGAGATCAGGGAGGTGAGACCCAGTACTTC. Its translation: CATSRDQGGETQYF.

This clonotype was detected ten times or more. The V and J genes are TRBV24-1 and TRBJ2-3, with a possible D match to TRBD2 (5 bases). The V end was cut by 4 bases, the J end by 3 bases, with 13 bases between. The germline V gene has CDR1 KGHDR and CDR2 SFDVKD. The CDR3 is 15 amino acids. For the CDR3, the DNA is TGTGCCACCAGTGAGGCCCCGCCGGGGACAGATACGCAGTATTTT. This codes for CATSEAPPGTDTQYF.

This clonotype has only a few counts. The V and J genes are TRBV30 and TRBJ1-1, with TRBD1 identical over 7 bases. V was clipped by 4 bases and J by 4 bases; unmatched bases: 9. This CDR3 has 14 residues. In germline, CDR1 is GTSNPN, CDR2 SVGIG (reference sequence). The CDR3 sequence is CAWKRGQWPTEAFF. The CDR3 DNA reads as TGTGCCTGGAAACGGGGACAGTGGCCCACTGAAGCTTTCTTT.

Comment on this clonotype: The junction shows a germline mismatch at one end, possibly a read error. This chain links TRBV7-2 with TRBJ2-7, with a weak D call TRBD1 (6 bases). The DNA end lines up better with TRBJ2-5; the J call may be wrong. Germline loops: CDR1 SGHTA, CDR2 FQGNSA. The CDR3 is made up of 15 amino acids. Written as DNA, the CDR3 is TGTGCCAGCTGCTTAACAGGGATTCCCCTCGGGACCCAGTACTTC. This encodes CASCLTGIPLGTQYF.

In this sample, this clonotype turned up many times. This chain joins TRBV6-2 or TRBV6-3 and TRBJ2-1; 8 bases align to TRBD1. The germline V gene encodes CDR1 MNHEY and CDR2 SVGEGT. The CDR3 length is 14 residues. Losses at the gene ends were 8 bases for V and 11 bases for J; bases not matched to a gene: 14. The CDR3 here is CASLSGQGPHKQFF. The DNA for the CDR3 is TGTGCCAGCCTCTCCGGACAGGGCCCACATAAGCAGTTCTTC.

The sample holds a few counts of this clonotype. Here the CDR3 reads CASTSRTDYGYTF. CDR3 DNA: TGTGCCAGCACTTCTAGGACAGACTATGGCTACACCTTC. The J gene is TRBJ1-2, the V gene TRBV12-3 or TRBV12-4; perhaps TRBD1 as D (6 bases). The V end lost 7 bases, the J end lost 3 bases, and 12 bases lay between the germline ends. There are 13 residues in the CDR3.